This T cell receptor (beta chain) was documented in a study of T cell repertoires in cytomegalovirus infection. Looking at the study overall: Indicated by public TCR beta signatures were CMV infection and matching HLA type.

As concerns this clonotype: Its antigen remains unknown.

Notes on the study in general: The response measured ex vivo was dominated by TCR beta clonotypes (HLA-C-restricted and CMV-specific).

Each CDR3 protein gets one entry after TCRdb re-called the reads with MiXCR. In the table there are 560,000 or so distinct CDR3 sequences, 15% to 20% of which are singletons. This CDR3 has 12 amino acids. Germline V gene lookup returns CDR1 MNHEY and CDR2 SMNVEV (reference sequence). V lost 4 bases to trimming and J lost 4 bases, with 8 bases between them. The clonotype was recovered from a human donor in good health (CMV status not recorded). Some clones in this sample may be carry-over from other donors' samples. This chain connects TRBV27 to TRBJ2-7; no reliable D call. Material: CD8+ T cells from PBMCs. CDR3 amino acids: CASSSSNYEQYF. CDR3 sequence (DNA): TGTGCCAGCAGTTCCTCTAATTACGAGCAGTACTTC.